Below, 3 T cell receptor beta chains from the same sample are listed, as sequenced in a study of a mutant IDH1 vaccine in newly diagnosed glioma. Produced via immunoSEQ multiplex PCR; TCRdb's table is partial and in-frame only. This sample yields approximately 76,000 clones, of which 90% to 95% are seen a single time; 0.56% belongs to the top ten. Noted time point: week 5, during vaccination. Mutant IDH1 20-mer peptide, at 300 ug, made up each vaccine dose, with topical imiquimod. These TCRs' antigens remain unknown. Sequences were derived from PBMCs, sampled from a glioma patient whose treatment included an IDH1 peptide vaccine. The source of these receptors is a woman between 45 and 60 years old with glioma.

Comments on this clone: Other DNA sequences in the sample encode the same CDR3. The rearrangement uses TRBV9 and TRBJ2-7; possible D gene TRBD2, 5 bases. Between the trimmed V and J ends, which lost 0 bases and 3 bases, there was a span of 10 bases. Germline CDR1 and CDR2: SGDLS and YYNGEE. CDR3 size: 14 residues. The CDR3 sequence is CASSVGGDGYEQYF. The DNA of the CDR3 is TGTGCCAGCAGCGTAGGGGGAGATGGCTACGAGCAGTACTTC.

The V call is TRBV7-9, the J call TRBJ2-4; 8 bases agree with TRBD2. Germline trimming cut 5 bases from V and 8 bases from J; bases unmatched to any gene: 14. Per the germline V gene, CDR1 is SEHNR and CDR2 is FQNEAQ (reference sequence). The CDR3 loop spans 16 amino acids. The CDR3 here is CASSLKGSGSWDIQYF. CDR3 DNA: TGTGCCAGCAGCCTTAAGGGAAGCGGGAGTTGGGACATTCAGTACTTC.

The CDR3 sequence: CASSEDYEQYF. For the CDR3, the DNA is TGCGCCAGCAGTGAGGACTACGAGCAGTACTTC. The gene calls are TRBV10-1 and TRBJ2-7; D remains ambiguous. There are 11 residues in the CDR3. Trimming stripped 2 bases from V and 3 bases from J, with 2 bases between. Per germline, CDR1 WNHNN and CDR2 SYGVQD (reference sequence).